Sequencing of this TCR beta chain was carried out in a study of cytomegalovirus exposure and HLA in healthy donors. Unmatched junction bases numbered 4, after V lost 4 bases and J lost 3 bases. CDR3 length equals 15 residues. Germline-derived CDR1 and CDR2 are SEHNR and FQNEAQ (reference sequence). Only in-frame clones appear in the TCRdb table, and some are missing; sequencing was by immunoSEQ multiplex PCR. The sample holds about 280,000 clones, around 87% seen once. Sequenced input: PBMCs. The chain has TRBV7-9 and TRBJ2-3; the match to TRBD2 covers 10 bases. This sequence was found in a woman aged 18-29 years in good health and CMV-seronegative. The CDR3 bases are TGTGCCAGCAGCTCCCCTAGCGGGAGAACAGATACGCAGTATTTT. Translation gives CASSSPSGRTDTQYF.